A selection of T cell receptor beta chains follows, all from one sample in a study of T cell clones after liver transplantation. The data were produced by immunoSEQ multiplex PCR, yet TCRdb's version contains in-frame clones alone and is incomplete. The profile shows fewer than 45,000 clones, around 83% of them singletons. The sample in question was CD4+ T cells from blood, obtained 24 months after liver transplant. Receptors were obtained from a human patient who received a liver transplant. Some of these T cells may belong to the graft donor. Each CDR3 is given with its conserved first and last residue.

CDR3 protein: CSVADPRPTF
V gene: TRBV29-1
J gene: TRBJ1-2

CDR3 protein: CASSLSPGTANTEAFF
V gene: TRBV7-2
J gene: TRBJ1-1

CDR3 protein: CASSFEAGRSGNGYTF
V gene: TRBV5-1
J gene: TRBJ1-2

CDR3 protein: CSVGGGTEAFF
V gene: TRBV29-1
J gene: TRBJ1-1

CDR3 protein: CSARPRYEQYF
V gene: TRBV20-1
J gene: TRBJ2-7

CDR3 protein: CASSVTPARGNTIYF
V gene: TRBV5-1
J gene: TRBJ1-3

CDR3 protein: CASSAGQGFTYGYTF
V gene: TRBV9
J gene: TRBJ1-2

CDR3 protein: CASSLWDSRETQYF
V gene: TRBV11-2
J gene: TRBJ2-5

CDR3 protein: CASTREIGELFF
V gene: TRBV7-6
J gene: TRBJ2-2

CDR3 protein: CASSLKWTSGGNPRNGELFF
V gene: TRBV9
J gene: TRBJ2-2

CDR3 protein: CSVKAGVGDTQYF
V gene: TRBV29-1
J gene: TRBJ2-3

CDR3 protein: CASSVGQLNNSPLHF
V gene: TRBV11-2
J gene: TRBJ1-6

CDR3 protein: CASNLRENTEAFF
V gene: TRBV19
J gene: TRBJ1-1

CDR3 protein: CASSLDSPTEAFF
V gene: TRBV7-9
J gene: TRBJ1-1

CDR3 protein: CASSLWGQGNQPQHF
V gene: TRBV18
J gene: TRBJ1-5

CDR3 protein: CASSLTGTTGYEQYF
V gene: TRBV7-9
J gene: TRBJ2-7

CDR3 protein: CAIRGGDETQYF
V gene: TRBV10-3
J gene: TRBJ2-5

CDR3 protein: CASSLAGPNSPLHF
V gene: TRBV5-4
J gene: TRBJ1-6

CDR3 protein: CASRHRTGLGETQYF
V gene: TRBV27
J gene: TRBJ2-5

CDR3 protein: CASSQSYRCYEQYF
V gene: TRBV23-1
J gene: TRBJ2-7

CDR3 protein: CASTLSGGAYNEQFF
V gene: TRBV7-2
J gene: TRBJ2-1

CDR3 protein: CASCSVQETQYF
V gene: TRBV28
J gene: TRBJ2-5

CDR3 protein: CASKTQGANTEAFF
V gene: TRBV19
J gene: TRBJ1-1

CDR3 protein: CASSPKRGTTGELFF
V gene: TRBV16
J gene: TRBJ2-2

CDR3 protein: CSVPKQGAMRETQYF
V gene: TRBV29-1
J gene: TRBJ2-5

CDR3 protein: CASSYSGVGQPQHF
V gene: TRBV6-6
J gene: TRBJ1-5

CDR3 protein: CASSLPRTSGAEQFF
V gene: TRBV5-1
J gene: TRBJ2-1

CDR3 protein: CASSQTSGTVGYNEQYF
V gene: TRBV18
J gene: TRBJ2-7

CDR3 protein: CASEGRQGIGPLHF
V gene: TRBV19
J gene: TRBJ1-6

CDR3 protein: CAISTRQGPDEQYF
V gene: TRBV10-3
J gene: TRBJ2-7

CDR3 protein: CASSQVGRTYEQYF
V gene: TRBV4-2
J gene: TRBJ2-7

CDR3 protein: CASTRTGDSNQPQHF
V gene: TRBV27
J gene: TRBJ1-5

CDR3 protein: CASSPRVAGSYEQYF
V gene: TRBV5-8
J gene: TRBJ2-7

CDR3 protein: CASNSDRGTYGYTF
V gene: TRBV6-5
J gene: TRBJ1-2

CDR3 protein: CASSVSRIEAFF
V gene: TRBV7-2
J gene: TRBJ1-1

CDR3 protein: CSARDVGEQYF
V gene: TRBV20-1
J gene: TRBJ2-7

CDR3 protein: CASRGVYSGRSYEQYF
V gene: TRBV28
J gene: TRBJ2-7

CDR3 protein: CASSVDGRYNQPQHF
V gene: TRBV6-4
J gene: TRBJ1-5

CDR3 protein: CASSYHSQGASEQYF
V gene: TRBV4-3
J gene: TRBJ2-7

CDR3 protein: CASSVGLGLETQYF
V gene: TRBV9
J gene: TRBJ2-5

CDR3 protein: CATSINRGNQPQHF
V gene: TRBV15
J gene: TRBJ1-5

CDR3 protein: CASRKTGFDGKLFF
V gene: TRBV14
J gene: TRBJ1-4

CDR3 protein: CASSRQTSGANEQFF
V gene: TRBV7-9
J gene: TRBJ2-1

CDR3 protein: CASSLTGGARGYTF
V gene: TRBV28
J gene: TRBJ1-2

CDR3 protein: CASSSDRDRGGNEQFF
V gene: TRBV7-3
J gene: TRBJ2-1

CDR3 protein: CASSLQSSGRLYEQYF
V gene: TRBV7-2
J gene: TRBJ2-7

CDR3 protein: CASSPQGLKKDEQYF
V gene: TRBV18
J gene: TRBJ2-7

CDR3 protein: CASSSPDRGFTGELFF
V gene: TRBV7-3
J gene: TRBJ2-2

CDR3 protein: CAISGAWGQGGTGELFF
V gene: TRBV10-3
J gene: TRBJ2-2

CDR3 protein: CASSPDSLGTQPQHF
V gene: TRBV6-6
J gene: TRBJ1-5

CDR3 protein: CASSLGAGTGTGANVLTF
V gene: TRBV7-2
J gene: TRBJ2-6

CDR3 protein: CASSEEGWSSPLHF
V gene: TRBV2
J gene: TRBJ1-6

CDR3 protein: CASSTGGSAFF
V gene: TRBV6-5
J gene: TRBJ1-1

CDR3 protein: CASSDRGVTQYF
V gene: TRBV6-6
J gene: TRBJ2-5

CDR3 protein: CASSLLRGGELFF
V gene: TRBV6-5
J gene: TRBJ2-2

CDR3 protein: CASSQRGEGLGELFF
V gene: TRBV7-8
J gene: TRBJ2-2

CDR3 protein: CASSQGQSPEAFF
V gene: TRBV6-5
J gene: TRBJ1-1

CDR3 protein: CASSIGRERETQYF
V gene: TRBV28
J gene: TRBJ2-5

CDR3 protein: CASSHSGSLGTQYF
V gene: TRBV7-2
J gene: TRBJ2-5

CDR3 protein: CASEEELAGAGEQYF
V gene: TRBV7-9
J gene: TRBJ2-7